A selection of T cell receptor beta chains follows, all from one sample in a study of T-cell reconstitution after alpha-beta-depleted transplantation in children. One entry per CDR3 protein, called by TCRdb with MiXCR from the PCR reads. The sample lists 900,000 or so distinct CDR3 sequences; approximately 15% were seen once. Sequenced material: PBMCs, mostly from graft donor cells, taken 360 days after TCRalphabeta/CD19-depleted stem cell transplant. Every receptor here comes from a male patient younger than 18 who had a stem cell transplant for acute lymphoblastic leukemia, so the T cells may come from the graft donor. Both conserved end residues are part of each CDR3.

j_gene	v_gene	CDR3aa
TRBJ2-3	TRBV7-9	CASSRPNGDTQYF
TRBJ1-1	TRBV20-1	CSARSGTGVTEAFF
TRBJ2-2	TRBV5-1	CASSGGLAGAGELFF
TRBJ2-1	TRBV27	CASRRTSGRARSYNEQFF
TRBJ1-6	TRBV6-5	CASSLTGTGAPPLHF
TRBJ2-7	TRBV12-3/TRBV12-4	CASSPPGGLADYEQYF
TRBJ1-2	TRBV12-3/TRBV12-4	CASSLGSGNNYGYTF
TRBJ2-5	TRBV7-9	CASSLSYPGVETQYF
TRBJ1-1	TRBV29-1	CSVVSGENTEAFF
TRBJ1-1	TRBV2	CASSDPLTSGVTEAFF
TRBJ2-3	TRBV11-2	CASSQWTSGRFGTDTQYF
TRBJ2-1	TRBV20-1	CSAHTGTGRNEQFF
TRBJ2-3	TRBV7-8	CASSLVRPHTDTQYF
TRBJ2-4	TRBV28	CASSENIQYF
TRBJ1-2	TRBV11-2	CASSARDGYTF
TRBJ2-1	TRBV27	CASSLFVGPTYNEQFF
TRBJ2-1	TRBV29-1	CSVIPGLANEQFF
TRBJ2-4	TRBV12-3/TRBV12-4	CASRTGHGKNIQYF
TRBJ2-5	TRBV29-1	CSVGRDFQGTQYF
TRBJ1-3	TRBV29-1	CSVDGIEGSSGNTIYF
TRBJ1-1	TRBV5-4	CASSLWWEANTEAFF
TRBJ1-5	TRBV7-9	CASSLVGAGGNQPQHF
TRBJ1-5	TRBV11-2	CASSLFPGQGEEPQHF
TRBJ2-1	TRBV5-1	CASSFGLAGVRRNEQFF
TRBJ1-1	TRBV5-6	CASSFWVINTEAFF
TRBJ2-7	TRBV20-1	CSARENSGNRYEQYF
TRBJ2-3	TRBV5-1	CASRPGADTQYF
TRBJ2-5	TRBV7-2	CARDAGFQETQYF
TRBJ2-1	TRBV5-1	CASRGLARDYNEQFF
TRBJ2-5	TRBV20-1	CSARVRVRGDRETQYF
TRBJ2-7	TRBV29-1	CSVYGQTYEQYF
TRBJ2-7	TRBV7-8	CASSSPGRSLSAYEQYF
TRBJ2-1	TRBV9	CASSAAPGLAGDEQFF